The following is a T cell receptor (beta chain) sequence with its context. Naive CD8 cells were CD45RO-negative, positively selected for CCR7, excluding terminally differentiated effector memory CD45RA+ cells. The data belong to a study of shared clonotypes between healthy human individuals. Study background: CD8 memory received one plate per donor, CD8 naive two, CD4 memory three and CD4 naive three.

V was clipped by 7 bases and J by 6 bases, with 19 bases between them. CDR3 length: 14 residues. Per germline, CDR1 MDHEN and CDR2 SYDVKM. Once extracted for a subset, genomic DNA was divided evenly among several immunoSEQ plates. Assay: immunoSEQ multiplex PCR; the TCRdb copy retains only in-frame clones and omits some. The data contain about 2.1 million clones, approximately 94% of them singletons. The receptor comes from a man aged 18 to 29 in good health. Some clones in this sample may be carry-over from other donors' samples. The sample was naive CD8+ T cells from PBMCs. J is TRBJ2-7 and V is TRBV28, with D maybe TRBD2 (6 bases). The CDR3 sequence: CASTSPLGGTEQYF. The CDR3 nucleotides are TGTGCCAGCACCTCTCCCCTCGGGGGTACCGAGCAGTACTTC.